Described below is a single T cell receptor beta chain sequence and its context. This receptor's antigen is unknown. No base-level quality is on record; no much larger clone is a single base apart. The method behind the library was the immunoSEQ multiplex PCR assay. For the multiplex PCR, a mixture combining 60 forward primers for TCR Vbeta segments and 13 reverse primers for TCR Jbeta segments was used. The CDR3 region of rearranged TCR beta genes was amplified from genomic DNA by a multiplex PCR assay. Amplified TCR beta libraries were sequenced as 87-base-pair reads on the Illumina HiSeq System. The source study handled its data this way. In a later analysis, some 80 million unique TCR beta chains were counted across the 500 to 700 repertoires, and roughly 10 million of these chains were shared by at least two donors. To remove PCR and sequencing errors, raw reads were error-corrected and collapsed into unique sequences using a nearest-neighbor algorithm that merged closely related sequences. To assign V, D and J gene segments, CDR3 sequences were aligned to IMGT reference sequences. Each retained sequence needed at least a six-nucleotide match to both a V gene segment and a J gene segment. Rearrangements were classified as productive when the CDR3 lacked stop codons and remained in frame with V and J, and all other rearrangements were classified as non-productive. Following IMGT convention, CDR3 was defined as the stretch from the second conserved V-encoded cysteine to the conserved J-encoded phenylalanine. The earlier analysis of about 640 of the donors excluded any sequence lacking an unambiguous match to a single V gene segment. In an earlier analysis of a few hundred of the donors, a V segment was called functional when productive rearrangements were above 56.7%, and segregating when the standard deviation between donors exceeded 5%. A statistical classification framework was built for diagnosing cytomegalovirus status from the catalog of TCR beta chain sequences. A later analysis assigned V and J genes by comparing TCR nucleotide sequences with IMGT/GENE-DB human TR gene sequences. In a later analysis, CDR3 sequences and most-parsimonious VDJ recombination scenarios were assigned using the TCRdist pipeline. In a later analysis, every TCR beta chain was defined by the combination of its CDR3 amino acid sequence and its V-gene family, and reads without a unique V-gene family were dropped. As a way to deal with suspected cross-contamination and a sequencing artifact, a later analysis dropped 450 to 700 nucleotide sequences that were highly shared and had low generation probability. In a later analysis, a clonal expansion index for each public chain was calculated from normalized within-repertoire ranks of inferred template counts. A later analysis computed generation probabilities with a VDJ recombination model fitted to out-of-frame rearrangements, and checked the results against IGoR. A later analysis scored TCR-TCR, TCR-HLA and TCR-CMV co-occurrence with hypergeometric tests, applying a repertoire-size bias correction to TCR pairs. In a later analysis, false discovery rates were estimated by permuting HLA or CMV assignments 20 times. In a later analysis, co-occurring TCRs were grouped using DBSCAN, with TCRdist sequence similarity added in when clustering inside HLA-allele-positive subsets. Co-occurrence clustering excluded repertoires with fewer than 30,000 or more than 120,000 public chains, plus five with anomalous nucleotide sharing. In its TCRdb copy, this immuneACCESS table keeps in-frame sequences only and misses some clones. Where compared with another copy, unresolved V genes explain less than half of these, and the others have no known cause. V and J calls and clone size follow that table, whereas D and trimming were derived from the DNA. The sample includes tens of thousands of clones, with more than 70% observed a single time. The biggest ten clones account for around 4% of the sample.

In total, 500 to 700 healthy bone marrow donors made up the cohort. Cohort members were all nominally healthy when sampled, although unrecorded immune exposures were likely present. The donor tested CMV seropositive, placing the donor among the 290 or so seropositive members of the cohort. A peripheral blood sample was collected from each donor, and TCR beta sequencing was performed on peripheral blood mononuclear cells. The Qiagen DNeasy Blood Extraction Kit was used to extract genomic DNA from the blood cell samples. The sample comes from a study of cytomegalovirus exposure and HLA in healthy donors (dated 2017 in TCRdb). Turning to the overall study: An earlier analysis of 587 of the donors reported 250 to 300 Gb of sequence data and 117 million unique TCR beta sequences obtained from some 170 million T cells. Approximately 300 gigabases of sequencing data and roughly 80 million unique TCR sequences made up an early release that covered 500 to 650 HLA-typed donors. Of the roughly 390 genotyped donors, around 81% fell in the genetic ancestry cluster associated with self-reported Caucasian donors. The study aimed to test whether signatures of past pathogen exposure could be identified by cataloging public T cell receptors. The study used immunosequencing to profile the T cell repertoires of several hundred subjects and linked those repertoires to cytomegalovirus serostatus. A separate validation cohort of 100 to 150 different subjects was used in addition to the roughly 700-subject first cohort. To predict cytomegalovirus infection status, the study combined high-throughput TCR immunosequencing, statistical association of individual TCRs with disease status, and machine learning. A later analysis re-analyzed previously published TCR beta repertoires from roughly 630 donors and added high-resolution HLA genotyping to study TCR occurrence patterns. Rather than drawing on any new phenotypic data, the later analysis identified candidate immune exposures from TCR beta sequences and the way those sequences occurred across donors. To decide whether each TCR beta V gene segment behaved as functional or pseudogenic, an earlier analysis of approximately 600 of the donors relied on high-throughput TCR beta sequencing. Donor age, sex, ethnicity and CMV serostatus were compiled together with the repertoire data. A later genetic analysis took genome-wide SNP genotypes for about 55% of the roughly 670 donors and used that subset as a discovery cohort. Every discovery cohort repertoire had been produced on one sequencing platform. HLA typing included class I and class II loci at four-digit resolution. Typing coverage differed by locus: A, B, C, DRB1 and DQB1 were typed in roughly 620-630 donors, DQA1 in 522, DPA1 in 600 to 610, and DPB1 in about 450. A handful of DR-DQ haplotypes were handled as single units for association and clustering because linkage in the cohort was strong. Among roughly 370 genotyped donors of the cohort, an average of roughly 240,000 unique TCR beta nucleotide sequences were sequenced per donor, roughly 18% of them non-productive.

The full study reports these points: Some IMGT-functional V segments, including TRBV6-2 and TRBV6-3, could not be distinguished by the 87-base-pair reads and were therefore excluded. A cluster of highly shared sequence variants was judged likely to be a technical artifact of the sequencing pipeline. Compared with the approximately 670-donor mean, donors in an Asian-associated ancestry cluster had fewer N-insertions in productive TCRs, according to a later genetic analysis. The classifier was reported to diagnose cytomegalovirus status with high specificity and sensitivity in both the original cohort and the validation cohort. In a later analysis, 15,000 to 20,000 TCR beta sequences were associated with specific HLA alleles at a false discovery rate of 0.05. A further reported finding was that TCR beta sequences accurately predicted the HLA-A and HLA-B alleles for most subjects in the first cohort. Compared with equally common non-associated chains, HLA-associated TCR beta chains in a later analysis were more clonally expanded and had lower generation probabilities. In an earlier analysis of some 550 of the donors, most TCR beta V segments were observed in productive rearrangements about 87% or about 30% of the time, broadly matching IMGT annotations. Correlated functional status among segregating V segments might be attributable to linkage disequilibrium, but an unknown experimental factor could not be ruled out. About 17 rarely observed V segments, including chromosome 9 orphons, were excluded from the earlier analysis of almost 600 of the donors because counts were too low. Only TCR beta chains were sequenced in this cohort, and the absence of alpha or paired-chain data limited detectable features. Most CMV-associated TCR beta chains appeared to be HLA-restricted in a later analysis, and the HLA associations seemed to be driven largely by CMV exposure. Roughly uniform sequencing depth across donors was assumed in presence/absence analyses, although this assumption may not hold. V-gene and J-gene trimming of TCR beta chains was associated with a missense DCLRE1C variant in a later genetic analysis, and the association was replicated in an independent cohort. According to the authors, the approach could potentially be generalized to other disease states and immunological phenotypes. Immune exposure information for the cohort was limited to CMV serostatus. In a later analysis, the rate of TCR association differed among HLA loci, with DRB1 alleles having the most associated TCRs and HLA-C alleles having the fewest. Most TCR sequences were seen in very few donors, while some public TCRs were found in many individuals. Several of the top co-occurrence clusters appeared to be linked to parvovirus B19, influenza, CMV and Epstein-Barr virus, according to a later analysis. Strong co-occurrence of HLA alleles, especially DR and DQ, made assigning TCR associations to individual alleles difficult. HLA typing was unavailable for some donors at each locus, so association tests used only the typed subset. The study listed 150 to 200 TCR beta chains as associated with cytomegalovirus. Three of the identified cytomegalovirus-associated TCR beta chains were confirmed in vitro to be specific for cytomegalovirus antigens.

Taken from the germline V gene (reference sequence), the CDR1 and CDR2 loops are LNHDA and SQIVND. From the cysteine through the phenylalanine, the CDR3 covers 15 amino acids. The entry retains the CDR3 DNA only, 45 bases that are in frame from base 1. V was cut back by 1 base and J by 5 bases, leaving a gap of 14 bases between them. What was sequenced was PBMCs. The chain was built from TRBV19 and TRBJ1-1, and possibly TRBD1, on 6 matching bases. The sequence was collected from a male donor in good health and CMV-seropositive. The CDR3 protein is CASSIVGGAGTEAFF. The bases are TGTGCCAGTAGTATAGTTGGGGGCGCAGGGACTGAAGCTTTCTTT.